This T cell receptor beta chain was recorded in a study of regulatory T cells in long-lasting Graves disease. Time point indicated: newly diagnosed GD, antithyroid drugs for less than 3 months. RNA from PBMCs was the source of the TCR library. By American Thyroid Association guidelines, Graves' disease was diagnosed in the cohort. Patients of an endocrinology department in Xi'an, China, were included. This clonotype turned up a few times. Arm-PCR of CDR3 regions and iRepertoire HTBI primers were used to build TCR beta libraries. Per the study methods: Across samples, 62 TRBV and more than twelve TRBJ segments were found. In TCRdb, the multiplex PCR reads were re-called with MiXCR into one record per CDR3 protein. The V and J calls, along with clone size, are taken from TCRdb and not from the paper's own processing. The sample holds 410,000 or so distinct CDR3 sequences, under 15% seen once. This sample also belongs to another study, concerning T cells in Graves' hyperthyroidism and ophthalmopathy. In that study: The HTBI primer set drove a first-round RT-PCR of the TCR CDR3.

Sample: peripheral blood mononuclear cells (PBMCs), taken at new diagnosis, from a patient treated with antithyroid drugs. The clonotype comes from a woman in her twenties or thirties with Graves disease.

This CDR3 reads CASSQVGRGGLANYGYTF. Written as DNA, the CDR3 is TGTGCCAGCAGCCAAGTGGGGCGGGGGGGATTGGCGAACTATGGCTACACCTTC. The rearrangement uses TRBV4-2 and TRBJ1-2, with D possibly being TRBD1 (5 bases). V lost 1 base and J 2 bases, leaving 20 bases between the germline ends. This CDR3 is 18 amino acids long. The germline V gene has CDR1 LGHNA and CDR2 YNFKEQ.